Shown below are 7 T cell receptor beta chains from a single sample sequenced in a study of T cells expressing NK-cell markers. TCRdb re-called the 5' RACE reads; every CDR3 protein appears as one record, without DNA. This sample lists under 600,000 distinct CDR3 sequences; its ten largest clones have 1.4%. What was sequenced was blood T cells: a sorted CD56 or NKG2C T cell subset, CD4+ or CD8+ T cells, or bulk PBMC T cells (not recorded which). The receptors here all came from a woman in her fifties or sixties in good health.

The gene calls are TRBV7-9 and TRBJ1-3. Germline values: CDR1 SEHNR, CDR2 FQNEAQ (reference sequence). The length of the CDR3 is 13 residues. The CDR3 region is CASSLGWGNTIYF. The whole variable domain, filled in from reference TRBV7-9 and TRBJ1-3, reads DTGVSQNPRHKITKRGQNVTFRCDPISEHNRLYWYRQTLGQGPEFLTYFQNEAQLEKSRLLSDRFSAERPKGSFSTLEIQRTEQGDSAMYLCASSLGWGNTIYFGEGSWLTVV.

V usage is TRBV12-3 or TRBV12-4 and J usage is TRBJ1-2; TCRdb reports TRBD1, a call that lacks DNA to check it against. The CDR3 has 13 amino acids. This CDR3 reads CASRETGALGYTF.

This sequence joins TRBV29-1 and TRBJ1-1; TCRdb's D call, TRBD1, is unchecked because there is no DNA. This CDR3 has 12 residues. Per germline, CDR1 SQVTM and CDR2 ANQGSEA. CDR3 protein: CSVATGGTEAFF.

This chain uses TRBV6-5 with TRBJ1-4; the D call of TRBD1 rests on TCRdb alone, since no DNA is present to check it. CDR1 is MNHEY and CDR2 is SVGAGI in the germline V gene. The CDR3 length is 15 residues. CDR3 residues: CASSLGQGAGEKLFF.

The chain has TRBV5-1 and TRBJ2-3; the TCRdb call, TRBD1, lacks DNA for checking. The CDR3 has 16 amino acids. The germline V gene encodes CDR1 SGHRS and CDR2 YFSETQ. CDR3 amino acids: CASSLGDRVGTDTQYF.

This chain links TRBV3-1 with TRBJ2-1; the TRBD2 assignment by TCRdb is unverifiable without DNA. This CDR3 region has 14 residues. CDR1 LGHDT and CDR2 YNNKEL come from the germline V gene (reference sequence). The CDR3 spells CASSQSGLVNEQFF.

The rearrangement uses TRBV12-3 or TRBV12-4 and TRBJ2-5; TCRdb selects TRBD2, and the lack of DNA leaves this call unchecked. This CDR3 has 17 amino acids. This CDR3 reads CASSSRIAETPRETQYF.